One TCR beta chain is described in this entry. Antigen specificity is unknown. Germline CDR1 and CDR2: SGHTA and FQGNSA. The CDR3 extends over 14 amino acids. The V gene end was trimmed by 5 bases and the J gene end by 4 bases; junction bases not matched to a gene: 6. The data were obtained in a study of T cell repertoires in cytomegalovirus infection. The overall study: CMV epitopes in the study were HLA-C-restricted (recently identified) and HLA-B-restricted (well studied). The public TCR beta signatures pointed to both CMV infection and matching HLA type.

The study, taken as a whole, reports: Public TCR beta family frequency separated CMV-and-HLA carriers, including in an independent cohort.

TCRdb analysed the reads with MiXCR anew, one entry per CDR3 protein. The table records 75,000 to 100,000 distinct CDR3 sequences, approximately 30% of them present only once. The TCR comes from a human donor in good health (CMV status not recorded). Some clones in this sample may be carry-over from other donors' samples. The chain combines TRBV7-2 with TRBJ1-1, with 8 bases that match TRBD1. The source material was CD8+ T cells from cultured PBMCs, sampled from culture after CMV antigen stimulation. The CDR3 sequence is CASSVMTGATEAFF. CDR3 nucleotides: TGTGCCAGCAGCGTAATGACAGGGGCCACTGAAGCTTTCTTT.